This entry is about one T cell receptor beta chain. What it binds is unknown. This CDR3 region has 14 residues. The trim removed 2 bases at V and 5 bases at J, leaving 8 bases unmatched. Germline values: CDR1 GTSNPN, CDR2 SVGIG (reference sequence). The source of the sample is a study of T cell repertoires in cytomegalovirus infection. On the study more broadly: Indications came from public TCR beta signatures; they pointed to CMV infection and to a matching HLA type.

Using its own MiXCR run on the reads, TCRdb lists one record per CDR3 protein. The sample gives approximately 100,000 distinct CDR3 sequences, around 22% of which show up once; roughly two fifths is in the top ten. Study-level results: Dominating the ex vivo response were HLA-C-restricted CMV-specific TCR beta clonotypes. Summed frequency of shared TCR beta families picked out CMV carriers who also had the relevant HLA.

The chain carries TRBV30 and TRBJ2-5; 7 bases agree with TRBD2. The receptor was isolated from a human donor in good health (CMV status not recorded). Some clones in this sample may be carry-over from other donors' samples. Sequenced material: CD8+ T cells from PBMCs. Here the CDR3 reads CAWSMIAGGETQYF. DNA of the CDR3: TGTGCCTGGAGTATGATAGCGGGTGGGGAGACCCAGTACTTC.